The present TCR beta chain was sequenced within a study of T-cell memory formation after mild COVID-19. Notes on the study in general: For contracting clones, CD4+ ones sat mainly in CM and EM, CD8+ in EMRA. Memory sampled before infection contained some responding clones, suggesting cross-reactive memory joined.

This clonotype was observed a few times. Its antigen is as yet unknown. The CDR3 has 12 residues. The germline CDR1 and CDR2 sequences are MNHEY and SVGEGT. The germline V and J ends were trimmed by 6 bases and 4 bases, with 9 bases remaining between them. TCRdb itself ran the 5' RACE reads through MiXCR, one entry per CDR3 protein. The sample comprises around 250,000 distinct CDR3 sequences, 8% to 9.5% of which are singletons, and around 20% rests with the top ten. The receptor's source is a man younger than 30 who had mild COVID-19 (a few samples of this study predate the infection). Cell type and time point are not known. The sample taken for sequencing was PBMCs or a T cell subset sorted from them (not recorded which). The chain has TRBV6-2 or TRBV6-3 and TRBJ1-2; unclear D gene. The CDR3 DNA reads TGTGCCAGCAGGCCGGGCAGCTATGGCTACACCTTC. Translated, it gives CASRPGSYGYTF.